This TCR beta chain was recorded in a study of shared clonotypes between healthy human individuals. Trimming took 3 bases from V and 7 from J; bases not matched to a gene: 4. The germline V gene has CDR1 MGHRA and CDR2 YSYEKL. The CDR3 contains 15 residues. Study conclusions and caveats: Compared with memory subsets, naive subsets generally had larger estimated richness.

Those who donated, Caucasian adults without exception, all lived in Nashville, Tennessee. Subsets obtained from CD4+ cells comprised CD45RA+ naive and CD45RA-negative memory cells. Generated by immunoSEQ multiplex PCR, the TCRdb table keeps only in-frame clones and is missing some. The data contain 950,000 to 1,300,000 clones, more than 65% of them seen just once; the ten biggest clones take up about 1.5%. Regarding this clone: No antigen is known for it.

The sequencing input was memory CD4+ T cells sorted from blood. This sample's subset: CD45RA-negative fraction. The V and J genes are TRBV4-1 and TRBJ2-1; 12 bases are shared with TRBD2. The sequence came from a man aged 18 to 30 in good health. The CDR3 region has the DNA TGCGCCAGCAGCCAGCTAGCGGGAGGGGGAAATGAGCAGTTCTTC. Its translation is CASSQLAGGGNEQFF.